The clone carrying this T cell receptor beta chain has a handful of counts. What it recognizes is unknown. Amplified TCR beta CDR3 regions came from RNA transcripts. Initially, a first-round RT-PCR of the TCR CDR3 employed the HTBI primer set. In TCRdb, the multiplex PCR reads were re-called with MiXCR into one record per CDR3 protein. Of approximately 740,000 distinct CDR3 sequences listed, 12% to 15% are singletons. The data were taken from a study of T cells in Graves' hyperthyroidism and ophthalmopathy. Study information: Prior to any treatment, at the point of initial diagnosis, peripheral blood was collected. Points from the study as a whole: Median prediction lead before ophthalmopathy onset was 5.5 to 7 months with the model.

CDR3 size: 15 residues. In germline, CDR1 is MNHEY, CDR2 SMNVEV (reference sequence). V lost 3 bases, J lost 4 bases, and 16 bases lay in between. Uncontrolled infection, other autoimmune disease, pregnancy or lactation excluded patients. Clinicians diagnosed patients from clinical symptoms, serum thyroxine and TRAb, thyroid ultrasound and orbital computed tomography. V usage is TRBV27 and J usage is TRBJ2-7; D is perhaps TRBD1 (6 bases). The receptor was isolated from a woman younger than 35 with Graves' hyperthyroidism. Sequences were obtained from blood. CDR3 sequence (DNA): TGTGCCAGCAGTTTCCTGCCGGGACACCAGTACGAGCAGTACTTC. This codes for CASSFLPGHQYEQYF.